What follows are 28 T cell receptor beta chains derived from one specimen sequenced in a study of shared clonotypes between healthy human individuals (dated by TCRdb to 2020 to 2022). Libraries came from the immunoSEQ multiplex PCR assay. The table comes from immuneACCESS by way of TCRdb, which keeps in-frame sequences with V and J called. Part of the clones is missing from these tables; in studies checked, under half for an unresolved V gene and the rest for unknown reasons. This sample lists over a million clones; roughly 96% were detected once. The ten largest clones take up 0.95% to 1.5% of the sample. The sequencing input was naive CD4+ T cells sorted from blood. The meaning of the sample's cell subset or site label: CD45RA+ positively selected. The receptors were gathered from a man aged 25 to 40 in good health.

The chain links TRBV5-1 to TRBJ2-1, with 10 positions matching TRBD2. Germline CDR1 and CDR2: SGHRS and YFSETQ. J gave up 2 bases and V 3 bases, and 5 bases lay outside the gene matches. This CDR3 spans 16 amino acids. The CDR3 sequence: CASSSSTSGTYNEQFF. DNA of the CDR3: TGCGCCAGCAGCTCGTCCACTAGCGGGACCTACAATGAGCAGTTCTTC.

This clone appeared a single time. This chain joins TRBV10-2 and TRBJ2-7; D gene uncertain. With 3 bases removed from V and 7 bases from J, the gap between germline ends came to 10 bases. Germline V CDR1 and CDR2: WSHSY, SAAADI. This CDR3 spans 12 amino acids. The CDR3 region is CASSETLWEQYF. The DNA for the CDR3 is TGCGCCAGCAGTGAAACCCTCTGGGAGCAGTACTTC.

The chain recombines TRBV15 with TRBJ2-1, with D possibly called TRBD1 or TRBD2 (6 bases each). CDR3 length: 19 residues. Germline values: CDR1 LNHNV, CDR2 YYDKDF (reference sequence). Between the trimmed V and J ends, which lost 0 bases and 4 bases, there was a span of 22 bases. CDR3 in DNA: TGTGCCACCAGCAGAGATAATGGAGGGGGAGGACTCTTATACAATGAGCAGTTCTTC. The encoded protein is CATSRDNGGGGLLYNEQFF.

This clone was detected a few times. This rearrangement joins TRBV13 to TRBJ1-1; 8 nucleotides match TRBD1. CDR3 size: 13 residues. Trimming took 3 bases from V and 10 from J; bases not matched to a gene: 7. From germline, CDR1 is PRHDT and CDR2 FYEKMQ (reference sequence). The chain's CDR3 is CASSFGQGPLAFF. In nucleotides, the CDR3 is TGTGCCAGCAGCTTTGGACAGGGTCCATTAGCTTTCTTT.

Notes on this clone: Other DNA variants within this sample encode the same CDR3. The chain recombines TRBV6-5 with TRBJ2-5; D remains unclear. The CDR3 spans 13 residues. Looked up from germline, CDR1 is MNHEY and CDR2 is SVGAGI. Trimming cost V 2 bases and J 4 bases, with 8 bases left between them. For the CDR3, the DNA is TGTGCCAGCAGTTACGGTGGGTCAGAGACCCAGTACTTC. Protein product: CASSYGGSETQYF.

Only one count was recorded for this clone. The V call is TRBV14, the J call TRBJ2-5; no firm D call. The CDR3 is made up of 13 amino acids. The V end lost 2 bases, the J end lost 7 bases, and 11 bases lay between the germline ends. Germline CDR1 and CDR2: SGHDN and FVKESK. This CDR3 is CASSQLGWVTQYF. Written as DNA, the CDR3 is TGTGCCAGCAGCCAACTTGGGTGGGTGACCCAGTACTTC.

J is TRBJ2-3 and V is TRBV10-2; D ambiguous. CDR1 and CDR2 (germline): WSHSY, SAAADI. The CDR3 length is 15 residues. V was shortened by 6 bases and J by 2 bases, with 15 bases between the two germline ends. In nucleotides, the CDR3 is TGCGCCAGCAGAGGTGTGGCAGGTACCACAGATACGCAGTATTTT. This translates into CASRGVAGTTDTQYF.

This chain uses TRBV7-3 with TRBJ2-2, with D tentatively TRBD1 (6 bases). CDR1 is SGHTA, CDR2 FQGTGA, per germline. The CDR3 consists of 14 residues. V was cut by 1 base and J by 7 bases, with 10 bases left in between. CDR3 protein: CASSLNRAGGELFF. The CDR3 bases are TGTGCCAGCAGCTTAAACAGGGCGGGCGGGGAGCTGTTTTTT.

This clone is a singleton in its sample. Other nucleotide sequences from this sample produce the same CDR3. Written as DNA, the CDR3 is TGTGCCAGCAGCTCCAGACAGGGGGCCTACGAGCAGTACTTC. Translation gives CASSSRQGAYEQYF. The V call is TRBV7-6, the J call TRBJ2-7; 9 bases fit TRBD1. Germline V CDR1 and CDR2: SGHVS, FNYEAQ. The CDR3 is made up of 14 amino acids. Trimming removed 4 bases from V and 2 bases from J; junction bases left unmatched: 3.

The chain joins TRBV7-2 to TRBJ2-7; D gene unclear. CDR1 is SGHTA, CDR2 FQGNSA, per germline. CDR3 length equals 13 residues. Trimming pared 1 base from V and 3 bases from J, leaving 7 bases between. CDR3 amino acids: CASSLGVFYEQYF. For the CDR3, the DNA is TGTGCCAGCAGCTTAGGGGTCTTCTACGAGCAGTACTTC.

V and J are TRBV28 and TRBJ1-2; D might be TRBD1 (6 bases). The V and J ends lost 6 bases and 8 bases respectively, with 19 bases between them. Germline loops: CDR1 MDHEN, CDR2 SYDVKM. The CDR3 covers 14 residues. CDR3 sequence: CASRIRGQFGGYTF. Here the CDR3 DNA reads TGTGCCAGCAGGATCCGTGGACAGTTTGGGGGCTACACCTTC.

DNA for the CDR3: TGTGCCAGCAGTTACTCTGTGGCGGGCCCTGGAAACACCATATATTTT. Translating gives CASSYSVAGPGNTIYF. The V and J genes are TRBV6-5 and TRBJ1-3; D not certain. V lost 0 bases to trimming and J lost 2 bases, with 11 bases between them. CDR1 MNHEY and CDR2 SVGAGI come from the germline V gene. CDR3 length: 16 residues.

The CDR3 DNA sequence: TGCGCCAGCAGTGACCAAGGGACACTATCCTACGAGCAGTACTTC. Amino acids: CASSDQGTLSYEQYF. This rearrangement joins TRBV10-2 to TRBJ2-7, with D maybe TRBD1 (6 bases). Trimming pared 3 bases from V and 1 base from J, leaving 13 bases between. Germline CDR1 reads WSHSY; CDR2 reads SAAADI. The CDR3 length is 15 residues.

The chain employs TRBV7-9 and TRBJ2-3; 9 bases fit TRBD2. With 3 bases clipped from V and 5 bases from J, the junction kept 0 bases outside the gene matches. Germline CDR1 SEHNR, CDR2 FQNEAQ (reference sequence). The CDR3 is 13 amino acids. The CDR3 DNA reads as TGTGCCAGCAGCTTTAGCGGGGGAGATACGCAGTATTTT. Protein: CASSFSGGDTQYF.

The chain recombines TRBV16 with TRBJ1-2, with D possibly matching TRBD1 (6 bases). The V end lost 2 bases, the J end lost 5 bases, and 9 bases lay between the germline ends. The CDR3 covers 13 residues. Germline lookup yields CDR1 KGHSY and CDR2 FQNENV. Here the CDR3 DNA reads TGTGCCAGCAGCCAAGAGACAGGTTATGGCTACACCTTC. Translated: CASSQETGYGYTF.

This chain uses TRBV2 with TRBJ1-4, with a tentative D call TRBD1 (6 bases). Germline V lookup: CDR1 SNHLY, CDR2 FYNNEI. This CDR3 is 13 amino acids long. V was shortened by 7 bases and J by 7 bases, with 13 bases between the two germline ends. Here the CDR3 reads CASKVQGSEKLFF. The CDR3 DNA reads as TGTGCCAGCAAGGTCCAGGGGAGTGAAAAACTGTTTTTT.

This chain uses TRBV7-2 with TRBJ2-7; D is unresolved. The V and J ends lost 10 bases and 2 bases respectively, with 12 bases between them. Germline CDR1 SGHTA, CDR2 FQGNSA. The CDR3 totals 12 residues. The CDR3 bases are TGTGCCACCGCTGTGGGCCCCTACGAGCAGTACTTC. Amino acid sequence: CATAVGPYEQYF. Full variable domain (outside the CDR3, taken from reference TRBV7-2 and TRBJ2-7): GAGVSQSPSNKVTEKGKDVELRCDPISGHTALYWYRQSLGQGLEFLIYFQGNSAPDKSGLPSDRFSAERTGGSVSTLTIQRTQQEDSAVYLCATAVGPYEQYFGPGTRLTVT.

J is TRBJ2-1 and V is TRBV19, with TRBD2 identical over 8 bases. The CDR3 spans 15 residues. The ends lost 5 bases at V and 4 bases at J; junction bases unmatched: 7. The V gene's germline CDR1 is LNHDA and CDR2 SQIVND (reference sequence). Written as DNA, the CDR3 is TGTGCCAGTAGTGTACTGACTAGCGCTTACAATGAGCAGTTCTTC. Amino acid sequence: CASSVLTSAYNEQFF.

The chain recombines TRBV5-4 with TRBJ2-7, with TRBD1 matching over 11 bases. Per the germline V gene, CDR1 is SGHNT and CDR2 is YYREEE (reference sequence). The junction had 2 bases not matched to a gene; V was cut back by 4 bases and J by 2 bases. This CDR3 is built from 14 residues. The CDR3 nucleotides read TGTGCCAGCAGCGCGGGACAGGGGGCCTACGAGCAGTACTTC. It yields the protein CASSAGQGAYEQYF.

The V gene is TRBV5-5, the J gene TRBJ2-1, with D unclear. The V and J ends lost 0 bases and 0 bases respectively, with 10 bases between them. CDR3 size: 16 residues. Germline V gives CDR1 SGHKS, CDR2 YYEKEE (reference sequence). The CDR3 sequence: CASSLDGRISYNEQFF. The CDR3 DNA reads TGTGCCAGCAGCTTGGACGGACGAATCTCCTACAATGAGCAGTTCTTC.

This chain connects TRBV19 to TRBJ2-5, with 7 bases lining up with TRBD1. CDR3 size: 12 residues. V dropped 11 bases and J dropped 3; count of bases not matched to a gene: 6. CDR1 is LNHDA, CDR2 SQIVND, per germline (reference sequence). In DNA, the CDR3 is TGTGCCCTAGGAACAGGGGAAGAGACCCAGTACTTC. This encodes CALGTGEETQYF.

The gene calls are TRBV29-1 and TRBJ1-1, with 11 bases identical to TRBD1. CDR1 and CDR2 from the germline V gene are SQVTM and ANQGSEA. The CDR3 extends over 12 amino acids. V gave up 6 bases and J gave up 4 bases; unmatched junction bases: 1. CDR3 loop: CSVGQGGTEAFF. DNA for the CDR3: TGCAGCGTGGGACAGGGGGGCACTGAAGCTTTCTTT.

In this sample, this clone turned up once. This chain links TRBV5-1 with TRBJ2-7, with D maybe TRBD1 (6 bases). Trimming cost V 3 bases and J 3 bases, with 16 bases left between them. The germline V gene encodes CDR1 SGHRS and CDR2 YFSETQ. CDR3 length: 15 amino acids. CDR3 nucleotide sequence: TGCGCCAGCAGCTCCACAGGGTCTGGCAACTACGAGCAGTACTTC. This sequence encodes CASSSTGSGNYEQYF. The whole variable domain, filled in from reference TRBV5-1 and TRBJ2-7, reads KAGVTQTPRYLIKTRGQQVTLSCSPISGHRSVSWYQQTPGQGLQFLFEYFSETQRNKGNFPGRFSGRQFSNSRSEMNVSTLELGDSALYLCASSSTGSGNYEQYFGPGTRLTVT.

This rearrangement joins TRBV7-7 to TRBJ2-2; D is unresolved. From germline, CDR1 is SSHAT and CDR2 FNYEAQ (reference sequence). The CDR3 consists of 13 residues. With 2 bases removed from V and 6 bases from J, the gap between germline ends came to 7 bases. The chain's CDR3 is CASSLIRPGELFF. In DNA, the CDR3 is TGTGCCAGCAGCTTAATCCGGCCCGGGGAGCTGTTTTTT.

This rearrangement joins TRBV2 to TRBJ2-7; 8 bases are shared with TRBD2. Germline assignment: CDR1 SNHLY and CDR2 FYNNEI. The V segment lost 8 bases and the J segment 1 base; nucleotides outside the gene matches: 7. This CDR3 has 14 residues. CDR3 sequence (DNA): TGTGCCAGCCGGGACACTAGCGGTTCCTACGAGCAGTACTTC. This encodes CASRDTSGSYEQYF.

CDR3 coding DNA: TGCAGCGTTGAAAAAGGGAACAGGGGACTTAGGGGATTTTCAGGCTACACCTTC. This codes for CSVEKGNRGLRGFSGYTF. The J gene is TRBJ1-2, the V gene TRBV29-1, with TRBD1 matching 7 bases. The junction had 23 bases not matched to a gene; V was cut back by 2 bases and J by 8 bases. Germline CDR1 SQVTM, CDR2 ANQGSEA. This CDR3 contains 18 residues. Filled out from reference TRBV29-1 and TRBJ1-2, the complete variable domain reads SAVISQKPSRDICQRGTSLTIQCQVDSQVTMMFWYRQQPGQSLTLIATANQGSEATYESGFVIDKFPISRPNLTFSTLTVSNMSPEDSSIYLCSVEKGNRGLRGFSGYTFGSGTRLTVV.

This sequence joins TRBV11-2 and TRBJ2-1; 10 nucleotides align to TRBD2. The CDR3 spans 17 residues. Germline V gene sequence: CDR1 SGHAT, CDR2 FQNNGV. V lost 0 bases to trimming and J lost 6 bases; unmatched junction nucleotides: 8. The CDR3, as DNA: TGTGCCAGCAGCTTAGATGCCGCTAGCGGGAGCCTCAATGAGCAGTTCTTC. Amino acid sequence: CASSLDAASGSLNEQFF. Drawing the rest from reference TRBV11-2 and TRBJ2-1, the complete variable domain is EAGVAQSPRYKIIEKRQSVAFWCNPISGHATLYWYQQILGQGPKLLIQFQNNGVVDDSQLPKDRFSAERLKGVDSTLKIQPAKLEDSAVYLCASSLDAASGSLNEQFFGPGTRLTVL.

The chain combines TRBV7-6 with TRBJ1-3; D is uncertain. The germline V and J ends were trimmed by 4 bases and 3 bases, with 10 bases remaining between them. Per germline, CDR1 SGHVS and CDR2 FNYEAQ. The CDR3 spans 14 residues. The CDR3 DNA sequence: TGTGCCAGCAGCTCCAGGACGGATGGAAACACCATATATTTT. Encoded protein: CASSSRTDGNTIYF.